This TCR beta chain appears in the sequencing data of a study of T cell responses to AZD1222 COVID-19 vaccine. The data were produced by immunoSEQ multiplex PCR, yet TCRdb's version contains in-frame clones alone and is incomplete. The sample carries under 150,000 clones, more than 85% recorded once. Study results and limitations: Reportedly, close to half of spike-specific TCRs are directed against unmutated variant regions. Baseline serology detected seropositivity in only 5 to 7 AZD1222 recipients. A mostly white British donor set with more females was recruited, and clonal diversity was possibly underestimated.

V dropped 6 bases and J dropped 0; count of bases not matched to a gene: 4. This CDR3 spans 14 amino acids. Germline CDR1 and CDR2: SNHLY and FYNNEI. A remark on this clone: Its cognate antigen is unknown.

The sample in question was peripheral blood, obtained on day 0 of AZD1222 vaccination. The gene calls are TRBV2 and TRBJ2-7; 8 bases are a match to TRBD2. The receptor's source is an adult in good health. CDR3 sequence: CASRTSVISYEQYF. CDR3 nucleotides: TGTGCCAGCAGGACTAGCGTCATCTCCTACGAGCAGTACTTC.